The clone carrying this TCR beta chain was observed a handful of times. TCRdb keeps only in-frame clones here, not all; method: immunoSEQ multiplex PCR. The repertoire holds tens of thousands of clones, with roughly 89% as singletons. These data are taken from a study of technical replicates of blood from several donors. Germline V gene sequence: CDR1 GTSNPN, CDR2 SVGIG (reference sequence). This CDR3 spans 16 amino acids. V lost 0 bases, J lost 7 bases, and 20 bases lay in between. Source material: T cells isolated from PBMCs. The gene calls are TRBV30 and TRBJ2-3; possible D gene TRBD2, 5 bases. This receptor was identified in a human donor in good health. CDR3 residues: CAWSVLSGIRENTQYF. The CDR3 DNA reads TGTGCCTGGAGTGTACTGTCGGGGATTAGGGAGAATACGCAGTATTTT.